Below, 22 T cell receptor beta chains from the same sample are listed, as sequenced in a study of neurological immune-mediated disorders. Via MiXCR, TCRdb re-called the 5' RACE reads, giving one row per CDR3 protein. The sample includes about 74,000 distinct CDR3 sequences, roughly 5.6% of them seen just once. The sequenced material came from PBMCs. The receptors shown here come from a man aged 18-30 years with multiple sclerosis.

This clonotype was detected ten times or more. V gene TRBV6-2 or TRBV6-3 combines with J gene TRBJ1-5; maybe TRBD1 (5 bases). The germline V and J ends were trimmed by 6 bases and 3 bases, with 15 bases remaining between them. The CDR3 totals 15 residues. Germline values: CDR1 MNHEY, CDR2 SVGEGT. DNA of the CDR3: TGTGCCAGCAGACACGGGACTGCCCTCAATCAGCCCCAGCATTTT. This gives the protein CASRHGTALNQPQHF.

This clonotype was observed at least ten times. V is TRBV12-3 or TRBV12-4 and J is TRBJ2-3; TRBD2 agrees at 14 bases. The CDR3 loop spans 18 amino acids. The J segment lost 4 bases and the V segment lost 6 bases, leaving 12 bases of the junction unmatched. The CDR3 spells CASSHPVGLAGGPDTQYF. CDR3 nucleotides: TGTGCCAGCAGCCACCCAGTAGGACTAGCGGGGGGTCCAGATACGCAGTATTTT.

Written as DNA, the CDR3 is TGTGCCAGCAGTTTATGGGCAAGCGGGGGGGACGCCTACGAGCAGTACTTC. Translated: CASSLWASGGDAYEQYF. The chain combines TRBV28 with TRBJ2-7, with TRBD2 matching over 10 bases. The CDR3 consists of 17 residues. Germline-derived CDR1 and CDR2 are MDHEN and SYDVKM. The ends lost 0 bases at V and 2 bases at J; junction bases unmatched: 7.

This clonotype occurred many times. This CDR3 is CASSTGLLAGAYNEQFF. Here the CDR3 DNA reads TGCGCCAGCAGCACAGGACTGCTAGCGGGGGCCTACAATGAGCAGTTCTTC. The chain carries TRBV5-1 and TRBJ2-1, with 10 nucleotides matching TRBD2. V gave up 4 bases and J gave up 2 bases; unmatched junction bases: 9. Germline assignment: CDR1 SGHRS and CDR2 YFSETQ. This CDR3 is built from 17 residues.

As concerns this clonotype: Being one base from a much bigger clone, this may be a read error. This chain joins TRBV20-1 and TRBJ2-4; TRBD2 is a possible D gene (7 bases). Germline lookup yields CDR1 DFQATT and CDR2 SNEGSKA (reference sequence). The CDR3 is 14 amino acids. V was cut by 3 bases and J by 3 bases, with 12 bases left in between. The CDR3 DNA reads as TGCAGTGCTAGTAGGGGGGGACACAAAAACATTCAGTACTTC. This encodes CSASRGGHKNIQYF.

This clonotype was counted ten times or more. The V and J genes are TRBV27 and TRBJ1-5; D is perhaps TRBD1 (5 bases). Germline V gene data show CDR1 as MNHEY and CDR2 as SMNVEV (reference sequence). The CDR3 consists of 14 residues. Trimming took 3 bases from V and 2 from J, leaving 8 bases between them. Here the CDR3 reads CASSLAGRNQPQHF. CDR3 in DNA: TGTGCCAGCAGTTTGGCAGGGCGCAATCAGCCCCAGCATTTT.

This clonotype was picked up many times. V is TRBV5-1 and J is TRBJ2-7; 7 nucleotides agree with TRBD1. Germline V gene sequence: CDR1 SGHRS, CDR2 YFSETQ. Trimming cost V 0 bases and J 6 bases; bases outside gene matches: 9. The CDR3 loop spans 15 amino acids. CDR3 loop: CASSLAGTASREQYF. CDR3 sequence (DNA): TGCGCCAGCAGCTTGGCGGGGACAGCCTCCCGCGAGCAGTACTTC.

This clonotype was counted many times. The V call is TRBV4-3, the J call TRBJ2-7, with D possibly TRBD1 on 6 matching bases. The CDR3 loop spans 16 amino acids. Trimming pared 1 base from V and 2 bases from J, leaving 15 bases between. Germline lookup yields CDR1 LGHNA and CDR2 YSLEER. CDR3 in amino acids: CASSQVSGKGAYEQYF. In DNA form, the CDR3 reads TGCGCCAGCAGCCAAGTTTCAGGGAAGGGGGCCTACGAGCAGTACTTC.

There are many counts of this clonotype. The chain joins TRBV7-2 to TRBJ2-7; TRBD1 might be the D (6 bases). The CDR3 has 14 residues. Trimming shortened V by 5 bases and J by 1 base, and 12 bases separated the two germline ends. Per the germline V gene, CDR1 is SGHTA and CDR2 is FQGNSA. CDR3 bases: TGTGCCAGCAGCCCTGGACAGCTATCCTACGAGCAGTACTTC. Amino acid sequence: CASSPGQLSYEQYF.

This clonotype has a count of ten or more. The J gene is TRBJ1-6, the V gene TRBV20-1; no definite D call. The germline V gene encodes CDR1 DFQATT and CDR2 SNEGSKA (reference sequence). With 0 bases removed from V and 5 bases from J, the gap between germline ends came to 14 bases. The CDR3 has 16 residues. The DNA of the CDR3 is TGCAGTGCTAGAGATAGGAAGGGCCTGGATAATTCACCCCTCCACTTT. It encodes CSARDRKGLDNSPLHF.

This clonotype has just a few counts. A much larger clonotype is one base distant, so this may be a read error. The CDR3, as DNA: TGTGCCAGCAGTCCGCGAAGCGGTCAGCCCCGGCATTTT. It specifies CASSPRSGQPRHF. The rearrangement links TRBV12-3 or TRBV12-4 to TRBJ1-5; no firm D call. The CDR3 runs 13 residues.

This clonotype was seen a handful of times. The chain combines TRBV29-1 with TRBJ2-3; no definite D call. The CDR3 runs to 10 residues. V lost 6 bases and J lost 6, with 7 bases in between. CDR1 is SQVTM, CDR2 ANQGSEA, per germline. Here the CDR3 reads CSVAKDTQYF. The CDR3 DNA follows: TGCAGCGTCGCTAAGGATACGCAGTATTTT.

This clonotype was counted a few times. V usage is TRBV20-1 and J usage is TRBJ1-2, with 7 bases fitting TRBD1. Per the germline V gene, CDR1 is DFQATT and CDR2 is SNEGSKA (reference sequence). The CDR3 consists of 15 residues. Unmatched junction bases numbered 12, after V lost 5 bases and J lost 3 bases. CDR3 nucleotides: TGCAGTGCTCCTCTTCCAGGGGGAGGTCACTATGGCTACACCTTC. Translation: CSAPLPGGGHYGYTF.

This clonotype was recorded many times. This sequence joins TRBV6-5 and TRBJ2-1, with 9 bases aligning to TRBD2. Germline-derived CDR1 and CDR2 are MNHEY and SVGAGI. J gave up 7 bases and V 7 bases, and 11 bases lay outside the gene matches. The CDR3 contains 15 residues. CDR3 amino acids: CASTSGVAGVNEQFF. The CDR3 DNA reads TGTGCCAGCACCTCGGGGGTAGCGGGAGTGAATGAGCAGTTCTTC.

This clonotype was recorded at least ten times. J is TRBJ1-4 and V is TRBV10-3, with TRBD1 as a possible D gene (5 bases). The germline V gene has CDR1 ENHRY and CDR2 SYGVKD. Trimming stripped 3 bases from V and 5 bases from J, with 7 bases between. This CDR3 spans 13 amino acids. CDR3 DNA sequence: TGTGCCATCAGTGAACAGGAGAATGAAAAACTGTTTTTT. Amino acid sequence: CAISEQENEKLFF.

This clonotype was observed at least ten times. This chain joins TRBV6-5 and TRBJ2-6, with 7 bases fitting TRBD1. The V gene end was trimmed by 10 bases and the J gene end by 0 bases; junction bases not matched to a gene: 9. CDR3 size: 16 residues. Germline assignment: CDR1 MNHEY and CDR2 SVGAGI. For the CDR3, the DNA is TGTGCCACTATGGGGGCAGGGGGCTCTGGGGCCAACGTCCTGACTTTC. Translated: CATMGAGGSGANVLTF.

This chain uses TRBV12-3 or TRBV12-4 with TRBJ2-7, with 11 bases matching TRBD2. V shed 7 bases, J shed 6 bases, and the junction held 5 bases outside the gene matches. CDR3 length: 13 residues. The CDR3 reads CASILGTSGEQYF. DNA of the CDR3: TGTGCCAGCATACTAGGGACTAGCGGCGAGCAGTACTTC.

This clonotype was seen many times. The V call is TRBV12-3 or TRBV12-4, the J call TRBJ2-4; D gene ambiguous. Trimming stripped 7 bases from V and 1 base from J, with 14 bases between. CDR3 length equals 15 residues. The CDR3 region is CASTSPLLAKNIQYF. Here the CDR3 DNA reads TGTGCCAGCACATCCCCACTCCTGGCCAAAAACATTCAGTACTTC.

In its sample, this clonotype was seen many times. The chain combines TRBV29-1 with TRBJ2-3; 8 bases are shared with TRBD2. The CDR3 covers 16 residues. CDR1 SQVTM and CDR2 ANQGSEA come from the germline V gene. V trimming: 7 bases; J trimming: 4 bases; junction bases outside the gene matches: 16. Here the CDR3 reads CSAAGTSRPFPDTQYF. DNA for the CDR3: TGCAGCGCCGCCGGGACTAGTAGGCCGTTCCCAGATACGCAGTATTTT.

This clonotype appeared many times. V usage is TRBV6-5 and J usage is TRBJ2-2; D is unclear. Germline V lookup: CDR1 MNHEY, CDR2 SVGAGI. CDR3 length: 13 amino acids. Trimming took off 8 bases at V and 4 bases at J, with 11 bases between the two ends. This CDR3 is CASREVGTGELFF. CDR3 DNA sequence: TGTGCCAGCCGTGAGGTGGGCACCGGGGAGCTGTTTTTT.

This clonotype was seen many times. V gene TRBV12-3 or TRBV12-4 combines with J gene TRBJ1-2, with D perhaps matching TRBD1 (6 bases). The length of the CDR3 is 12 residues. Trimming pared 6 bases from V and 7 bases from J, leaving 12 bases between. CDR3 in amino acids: CASSPGTSGYTF. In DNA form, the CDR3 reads TGTGCCAGCAGCCCCGGGACAAGTGGCTACACCTTC.

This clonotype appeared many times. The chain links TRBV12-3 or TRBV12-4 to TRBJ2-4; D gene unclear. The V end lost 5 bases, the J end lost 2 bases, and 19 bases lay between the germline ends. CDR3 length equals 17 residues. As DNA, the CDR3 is TGTGCCAGCAGTCCTCGTCGGGCCCTGACCTCCAAAAACATTCAGTACTTC. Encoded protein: CASSPRRALTSKNIQYF.